This passage covers 26 T cell receptor beta chains from one sample sequenced in a study of STAT3 mutations in large granular lymphocyte leukemia (dated by TCRdb to about 2019). Findings and caveats that apply to the study as a whole: All T-LGLL patients had at least one immunodominant TCRbeta clonotype, and roughly half had multiple immunodominant subclonotypes.

Library preparation used the immunoSEQ multiplex PCR assay. In TCRdb, the immuneACCESS table is reduced to in-frame sequences with V and J assigned. These tables do not hold every clone; where another copy was compared, an unresolved V gene accounts for under half, and the others remain unexplained. In this sample the table shows about 4,300 clones, approximately 62% of which occur a single time. The ten biggest clones cover more than 35% of the sample. These receptors' targets are unknown. Source material: PBMCs. The receptors were sampled from a human donor with T large granular lymphocyte leukemia. Some clones in this sample may be carry-over from other donors' samples.

The V gene is TRBV29-1, the J gene TRBJ2-3; D is perhaps TRBD2 (5 bases). The CDR3 length is 14 residues. Germline V CDR1 and CDR2: SQVTM, ANQGSEA. V lost 7 bases, J lost 5 bases, and 19 bases lay in between. The CDR3 nucleotides are TGCAGCGCCGAAAGCGGTGGGTTCGGAGATACGCAGTATTTT. Encoded protein: CSAESGGFGDTQYF.

J is TRBJ1-2 and V is TRBV5-4; no firm D call. Looked up from germline, CDR1 is SGHNT and CDR2 is YYREEE (reference sequence). The CDR3 length is 13 residues. The V end was cut by 4 bases, the J end by 8 bases, with 15 bases between. This CDR3 is CASSLYSEDGYTF. CDR3 DNA: TGTGCCAGCAGCCTGTACTCCGAGGACGGCTACACCTTC. Drawing the rest from reference TRBV5-4 and TRBJ1-2, the complete variable domain is ETGVTQSPTHLIKTRGQQVTLRCSSQSGHNTVSWYQQALGQGPQFIFQYYREEENGRGNFPPRFSGLQFPNYSSELNVNALELDDSALYLCASSLYSEDGYTFGSGTRLTVV.

This sequence joins TRBV18 and TRBJ2-2; D is ambiguous. CDR1 and CDR2 (germline): KGHSH, LQKENI. Between the trimmed V and J ends, which lost 5 bases and 10 bases, there was a span of 14 bases. There are 13 residues in the CDR3. The CDR3 sequence is CASSEQGRQELFF. The CDR3 DNA reads TGTGCCAGCTCAGAGCAAGGGCGTCAGGAGCTGTTTTTT. The variable domain in full, with the rest retrieved from reference TRBV18 and TRBJ2-2, is NAGVMQNPRHLVRRRGQEARLRCSPMKGHSHVYWYRQLPEEGLKFMVYLQKENIIDESGMPKERFSAEFPKEGPSILRIQQVVRGDSAAYFCASSEQGRQELFFGEGSRLTVL.

The V call is TRBV5-1, the J call TRBJ1-2; D is unclear. Trimming removed 4 bases at V and 0 bases at J, with 13 bases between. The CDR3 is made up of 15 amino acids. Germline CDR1 is SGHRS and CDR2 is YFSETQ. The CDR3 region is CASSPFWKPNYGYTF. Written as DNA, the CDR3 is TGCGCCAGCAGCCCCTTTTGGAAGCCTAACTATGGCTACACCTTC. Combining the CDR3 with reference TRBV5-1 and TRBJ1-2 gives the whole variable domain KAGVTQTPRYLIKTRGQQVTLSCSPISGHRSVSWYQQTPGQGLQFLFEYFSETQRNKGNFPGRFSGRQFSNSRSEMNVSTLELGDSALYLCASSPFWKPNYGYTFGSGTRLTVV.

This clone was seen only a few times. The J gene is TRBJ1-5, the V gene TRBV4-3; the D is unclear. Between the trimmed V and J ends, which lost 0 bases and 7 bases, there was a span of 7 bases. The CDR3 runs to 13 residues. From germline, CDR1 is LGHNA and CDR2 YSLEER. CDR3 sequence (DNA): TGCGCCAGCAGCCAAGACGCGCGCCAGCCCCAGCATTTT. This translates into CASSQDARQPQHF.

The chain couples TRBV5-1 to TRBJ2-1, with TRBD1 as a possible D gene (5 bases). Germline CDR1 reads SGHRS; CDR2 reads YFSETQ. CDR3 length: 15 residues. The germline V and J ends were trimmed by 0 bases and 7 bases, with 14 bases remaining between them. Written as DNA, the CDR3 is TGCGCCAGCAGCTTGGAAGGGGCGATAGAGAATGAGCAGTTCTTC. Protein: CASSLEGAIENEQFF.

This sequence joins TRBV28 and TRBJ1-3; the D gene is possibly TRBD1 (5 bases). The CDR3 is 14 residues long. Looked up from germline, CDR1 is MDHEN and CDR2 is SYDVKM. Deletions cut 3 bases from V and 4 bases from J, with 10 bases between. The CDR3, as DNA: TGTGCCAGCAGTTTTCGGGGGTACGGAAACACCATATATTTT. It codes for CASSFRGYGNTIYF.

The V call is TRBV6-5, the J call TRBJ1-5, with D unclear. Deletions cut 5 bases from V and 4 bases from J, with 9 bases between. Per germline, CDR1 MNHEY and CDR2 SVGAGI. The CDR3 extends over 13 amino acids. CDR3 protein: CASSANRNQPQHF. The CDR3 DNA sequence: TGTGCCAGCAGTGCCAACCGTAATCAGCCCCAGCATTTT.

This clone was seen more than once but under ten times. The genes are TRBV27 and TRBJ2-7, with TRBD2 identical over 10 bases. V shed 4 bases, J shed 0 bases, and the junction held 9 bases outside the gene matches. The CDR3 is 17 amino acids. CDR1 and CDR2 from the germline V gene are MNHEY and SMNVEV (reference sequence). CDR3 bases: TGTGCCAGCAGTTCTTACGGGACTAGCGCTTCCTCCTACGAGCAGTACTTC. Amino acid sequence: CASSSYGTSASSYEQYF.

The V and J genes are TRBV13 and TRBJ2-1; 8 nucleotides agree with TRBD1. Germline V CDR1 and CDR2: PRHDT, FYEKMQ (reference sequence). Trimming removed 4 bases from V and 5 bases from J; junction bases left unmatched: 7. The CDR3 loop spans 15 amino acids. The CDR3 sequence is CASSYGQGLNNEQFF. CDR3 in DNA: TGTGCCAGCAGCTATGGACAGGGTCTAAACAATGAGCAGTTCTTC.

This chain uses TRBV29-1 with TRBJ2-7; 7 positions match TRBD1. Per the germline V gene, CDR1 is SQVTM and CDR2 is ANQGSEA. The CDR3 is 12 residues long. V was pared by 5 bases and J by 5 bases, with 6 bases of the junction left unmatched. The CDR3 loop reads CSVTGQTDEQYF. In nucleotides, the CDR3 is TGCAGCGTTACGGGACAGACGGACGAGCAGTACTTC.

This chain connects TRBV9 to TRBJ1-3; 10 positions agree with TRBD1. CDR1 and CDR2 (germline): SGDLS, YYNGEE. J lost 4 bases, V lost 0 bases, and 7 bases had no gene match. The CDR3 is made up of 17 amino acids. CDR3: CASSVDSGTGAGNTIYF. For the CDR3, the DNA is TGTGCCAGCAGCGTAGACTCGGGGACAGGGGCCGGAAACACCATATATTTT.

This sequence joins TRBV13 and TRBJ2-2, with 10 bases fitting TRBD2. CDR1 is PRHDT, CDR2 FYEKMQ, per germline (reference sequence). Trimming cost V 5 bases and J 5 bases; bases outside gene matches: 11. The CDR3 runs 17 residues. CDR3 in DNA: TGTGCCAGCAGCCCCCGTAGCGGGGGGATCATAACCGGGGAGCTGTTTTTT. It codes for CASSPRSGGIITGELFF.

The V and J genes are TRBV6-5 and TRBJ1-2; D is perhaps TRBD1 (5 bases). The CDR3 runs 14 residues. Trimming took 6 bases from V and 4 from J, leaving 15 bases between them. Germline V CDR1 and CDR2: MNHEY, SVGAGI. As DNA, the CDR3 is TGTGCCAGCAGGATAGGGACGGGTGTCTATGGCTACACCTTC. As protein: CASRIGTGVYGYTF.

The chain links TRBV7-2 to TRBJ1-1; D gene unclear. The V and J ends lost 6 bases and 1 base respectively, with 9 bases between them. The CDR3 loop spans 13 amino acids. Germline CDR1 SGHTA, CDR2 FQGNSA. The CDR3 DNA follows: TGTGCCAGCAGTCGAATCGGGAACACTGAAGCTTTCTTT. This encodes CASSRIGNTEAFF.

The rearrangement links TRBV5-1 to TRBJ2-5, with D perhaps TRBD1 (6 bases). From germline, CDR1 is SGHRS and CDR2 YFSETQ. V was shortened by 2 bases and J by 1 base, with 9 bases between the two germline ends. The CDR3 runs to 14 residues. In nucleotides, the CDR3 is TGCGCCAGCAGCTTACAGGGCCTCCAAGAGACCCAGTACTTC. Protein sequence: CASSLQGLQETQYF.

This chain connects TRBV7-9 to TRBJ2-7; D unclear. Looked up from germline, CDR1 is SEHNR and CDR2 is FQNEAQ (reference sequence). CDR3 size: 14 residues. V was pared by 0 bases and J by 3 bases, with 9 bases between. This chain's CDR3 is CASSLAWRNYEQYF. The CDR3 nucleotides are TGTGCCAGCAGCTTAGCGTGGAGAAACTACGAGCAGTACTTC.

V is TRBV30 and J is TRBJ2-1; D is unclear. V was clipped by 2 bases and J by 7 bases, with 15 bases between them. CDR3 size: 14 residues. The V gene's germline CDR1 is GTSNPN and CDR2 SVGIG (reference sequence). The CDR3 bases are TGTGCCTGGAGTTCATACGGGTACTTGAATGAGCAGTTCTTC. It encodes CAWSSYGYLNEQFF.

CDR3 in DNA: TGTGCCAGCAGCTTAGTGACTAGCGGGAGTAAGCAGTACTTC. It specifies CASSLVTSGSKQYF. The chain joins TRBV7-2 to TRBJ2-7; 12 bases are shared with TRBD2. The CDR3 contains 14 residues. Germline V gives CDR1 SGHTA, CDR2 FQGNSA. V shed 1 base, J shed 8 bases, and the junction held 3 bases outside the gene matches.

The V gene is TRBV18, the J gene TRBJ2-7; 13 bases are shared with TRBD2. The germline gives CDR1 KGHSH, CDR2 LQKENI. J gave up 5 bases and V 4 bases, and 5 bases lay outside the gene matches. The CDR3 has 15 residues. This chain's CDR3 is CASSLGLAGADEQYF. The CDR3, as DNA: TGTGCCAGCTCACTCGGACTAGCGGGAGCCGACGAGCAGTACTTC.

V usage is TRBV13 and J usage is TRBJ1-1; 7 positions match TRBD1. Trimming at V came to 2 bases and at J to 9 bases, leaving 3 bases not matched to a gene. The CDR3 has 12 amino acids. Germline CDR1 and CDR2: PRHDT and FYEKMQ (reference sequence). The CDR3 sequence is CASSLRDSKAFF. CDR3 DNA: TGTGCCAGCAGCTTACGGGACAGCAAAGCTTTCTTT.

In DNA, the CDR3 is TGTGCCAGCAGCCCCGGGGGACAGGGTACTTCACCCCTCCACTTT. This codes for CASSPGGQGTSPLHF. The V gene is TRBV13, the J gene TRBJ1-6, with 9 positions matching TRBD1. There are 15 residues in the CDR3. Germline CDR1 PRHDT, CDR2 FYEKMQ (reference sequence). V shed 5 bases, J shed 9 bases, and the junction held 8 bases outside the gene matches.

This clone was counted a few times. The rearrangement uses TRBV5-1 and TRBJ2-7; D is ambiguous. There are 12 residues in the CDR3. CDR1 SGHRS and CDR2 YFSETQ come from the germline V gene. The V end lost 4 bases, the J end lost 0 bases, and 5 bases lay between the germline ends. The CDR3 nucleotides read TGCGCCAGCAGCCCGGACTCCTACGAGCAGTACTTC. Amino acids: CASSPDSYEQYF.

The chain is built from TRBV25-1 and TRBJ2-7; D possibly corresponds to TRBD1 (6 bases). V lost 0 bases and J lost 2, with 14 bases in between. The CDR3 covers 16 residues. CDR1 is MGHDK and CDR2 is SYGVNS in the germline V gene. CDR3 nucleotide sequence: TGTGCCAGCAGTGAATACAGCAGGGGTAGTCCCTACGAGCAGTACTTC. This encodes CASSEYSRGSPYEQYF.

This rearrangement joins TRBV11-2 to TRBJ2-3; D unresolved. The CDR3 totals 13 residues. Germline assignment: CDR1 SGHAT and CDR2 FQNNGV. Trimming shortened V by 1 base and J by 5 bases, and 7 bases separated the two germline ends. CDR3: CASSLVQRDTQYF. Written as DNA, the CDR3 is TGTGCCAGCAGCTTAGTGCAACGAGATACGCAGTATTTT.

The chain couples TRBV29-1 to TRBJ1-6; D gene unclear. Germline values: CDR1 SQVTM, CDR2 ANQGSEA. CDR3 length: 13 residues. Trimming took 4 bases from V and 7 from J, leaving 11 bases between them. CDR3 protein: CSVASTFNSPLHF. CDR3 DNA: TGCAGCGTTGCGAGCACTTTCAATTCACCCCTCCACTTT.